This T cell receptor (beta chain) was sequenced during a study of cytomegalovirus exposure and HLA in healthy donors. Primers: 60 Vbeta forward and 13 Jbeta reverse. The table came from immunoSEQ multiplex PCR; TCRdb's copy has only in-frame clones and leaves some out. Here the sample spans about 100,000 clones, roughly three fifths being singletons. This CDR3 is 11 amino acids long. The V gene end was trimmed by 8 bases and the J gene end by 8 bases; junction bases not matched to a gene: 3. Looked up from germline, CDR1 is SNHLY and CDR2 is FYNNEI. Study-level points and caveats: Upon later analysis, HLA-associated TCR beta chains proved more clonally expanded than other, equally common chains. In most subjects, TCR beta sequences reportedly gave accurate predictions of HLA-A and HLA-B alleles.

Points on this clone: Its antigen is not identified.

The clonotype originates from a man aged 30 to 45 in good health and CMV-seropositive. The chain employs TRBV2 and TRBJ2-3, with 8 bases matching TRBD2. The source material was PBMCs. Here the CDR3 DNA reads TGTGCCAGCCAAGCGGGGGCTACGCAGTATTTT. This codes for CASQAGATQYF.